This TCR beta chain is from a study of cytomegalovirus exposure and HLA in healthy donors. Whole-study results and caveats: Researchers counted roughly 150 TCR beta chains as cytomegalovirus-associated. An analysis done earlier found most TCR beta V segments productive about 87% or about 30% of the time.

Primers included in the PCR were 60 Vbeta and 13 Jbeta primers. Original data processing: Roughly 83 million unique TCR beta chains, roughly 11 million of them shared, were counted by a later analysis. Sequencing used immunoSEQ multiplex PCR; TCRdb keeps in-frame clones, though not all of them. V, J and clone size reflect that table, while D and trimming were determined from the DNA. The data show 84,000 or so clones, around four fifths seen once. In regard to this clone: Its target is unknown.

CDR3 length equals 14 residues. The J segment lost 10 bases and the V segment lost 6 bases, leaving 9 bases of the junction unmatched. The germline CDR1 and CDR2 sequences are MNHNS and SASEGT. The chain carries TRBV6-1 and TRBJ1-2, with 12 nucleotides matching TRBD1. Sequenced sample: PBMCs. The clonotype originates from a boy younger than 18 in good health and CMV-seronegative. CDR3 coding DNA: TGTGCCAGCAGAGGGACAGGGGGCGCGGGGGCCTACACCTTC. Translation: CASRGTGGAGAYTF.